A selection of T cell receptor beta chains follows, all from one sample in a study of cytomegalovirus exposure and HLA in healthy donors. TCRdb's copy holds only in-frame clones and misses some; the assay was immunoSEQ multiplex PCR. The data show 150,000 to 200,000 clones, roughly four fifths seen once. The specimen sequenced was PBMCs. The receptors were sampled from a man aged 45-60 years in good health and CMV-seropositive. The CDR3 runs from the conserved cysteine through the conserved F or W. The D gene is left open where the match is weak. Rows give clone size only sometimes, using once, few, many, or a class for an expanded clone.

clone_size: -; v_call: TRBV10-3; j_call: TRBJ2-7; d_call: -; cdr3_aa: CAISEIRGVEEQYF; cdr3_nt: TGTGCCATCAGTGAAATTAGGGGTGTTGAGGAGCAGTACTTC
clone_size: -; v_call: TRBV5-1; j_call: TRBJ2-1; d_call: TRBD2; cdr3_aa: CASSLGSSGGTDEQFF; cdr3_nt: TGCGCCAGCAGCTTGGGGTCTAGCGGGGGGACGGATGAGCAGTTCTTC
clone_size: -; v_call: TRBV9; j_call: TRBJ2-5; d_call: -; cdr3_aa: CASSERVEETQYF; cdr3_nt: TGTGCCAGCAGCGAGAGGGTCGAAGAGACCCAGTACTTC
clone_size: -; v_call: TRBV6-5; j_call: TRBJ1-1; d_call: -; cdr3_aa: CASSYVQNTEAFF; cdr3_nt: TGTGCCAGCAGTTACGTACAGAACACTGAAGCTTTCTTT
clone_size: -; v_call: TRBV30; j_call: TRBJ2-1; d_call: TRBD2; cdr3_aa: CATTSGGLNNEQFF; cdr3_nt: TGTGCCACGACTAGCGGGGGTTTAAACAATGAGCAGTTCTTC
clone_size: few; v_call: TRBV7-2; j_call: TRBJ1-2; d_call: TRBD1; cdr3_aa: CASSLVGQDYGYTF; cdr3_nt: TGTGCCAGCAGCTTAGTCGGACAGGATTATGGCTACACCTTC
clone_size: -; v_call: TRBV28; j_call: TRBJ1-6; d_call: -; cdr3_aa: CASKGAEDNSPLHF; cdr3_nt: TGTGCCAGCAAAGGGGCAGAAGATAATTCACCCCTCCACTTT
clone_size: -; v_call: TRBV6-5; j_call: TRBJ2-7; d_call: TRBD1; cdr3_aa: CASSYLGQGFGEQYF; cdr3_nt: TGTGCCAGCAGTTACCTGGGACAGGGTTTCGGCGAGCAGTACTTC
clone_size: -; v_call: TRBV7-2; j_call: TRBJ1-2; d_call: -; cdr3_aa: CASSFSTANYGYTF; cdr3_nt: TGTGCCAGCAGCTTCTCGACAGCCAACTATGGCTACACCTTC
clone_size: -; v_call: TRBV27; j_call: TRBJ2-5; d_call: TRBD2; cdr3_aa: CASSFSSGQETQYF; cdr3_nt: TGTGCCAGCAGTTTTTCTAGCGGCCAAGAGACCCAGTACTTC
clone_size: once; v_call: TRBV7-8; j_call: TRBJ1-2; d_call: -; cdr3_aa: CASSLLGQRYGYTF; cdr3_nt: TGTGCCAGCAGCTTATTAGGACAGCGCTATGGCTACACCTTC
clone_size: -; v_call: TRBV4-2; j_call: TRBJ1-4; d_call: -; cdr3_aa: CASSQDGSNIGEKLFF; cdr3_nt: TGTGCCAGCAGCCAAGATGGTTCAAACATCGGGGAAAAACTGTTTTTT
clone_size: -; v_call: TRBV7-2; j_call: TRBJ2-7; d_call: -; cdr3_aa: CASSPPGSRSYEQYF; cdr3_nt: TGTGCCAGCAGCCCGCCAGGCTCTCGCTCCTACGAGCAGTACTTC
clone_size: -; v_call: TRBV5-1; j_call: TRBJ2-3; d_call: -; cdr3_aa: CASSLGWSGATDTQYF; cdr3_nt: TGCGCCAGCAGCTTGGGGTGGTCAGGGGCCACAGATACGCAGTATTTT
clone_size: once; v_call: TRBV10-1; j_call: TRBJ2-5; d_call: -; cdr3_aa: CATLKPDSGYKETQYF; cdr3_nt: TGCGCCACCCTAAAACCTGACAGTGGGTACAAAGAGACCCAGTACTTC
clone_size: -; v_call: TRBV5-1; j_call: TRBJ1-1; d_call: -; cdr3_aa: CASSLHGPGTEAFF; cdr3_nt: TGCGCCAGCAGCTTGCATGGGCCAGGCACTGAAGCTTTCTTT
clone_size: -; v_call: TRBV27; j_call: TRBJ2-5; d_call: -; cdr3_aa: CASSWAEGETQYF; cdr3_nt: TGTGCCAGCAGTTGGGCGGAGGGCGAGACCCAGTACTTC
clone_size: once; v_call: TRBV9; j_call: TRBJ2-2; d_call: TRBD2; cdr3_aa: CASSSRTSGRSTNTGELFF; cdr3_nt: TGTGCCAGCAGCTCCCGGACTAGCGGGAGGTCCACAAACACCGGGGAGCTGTTTTTT